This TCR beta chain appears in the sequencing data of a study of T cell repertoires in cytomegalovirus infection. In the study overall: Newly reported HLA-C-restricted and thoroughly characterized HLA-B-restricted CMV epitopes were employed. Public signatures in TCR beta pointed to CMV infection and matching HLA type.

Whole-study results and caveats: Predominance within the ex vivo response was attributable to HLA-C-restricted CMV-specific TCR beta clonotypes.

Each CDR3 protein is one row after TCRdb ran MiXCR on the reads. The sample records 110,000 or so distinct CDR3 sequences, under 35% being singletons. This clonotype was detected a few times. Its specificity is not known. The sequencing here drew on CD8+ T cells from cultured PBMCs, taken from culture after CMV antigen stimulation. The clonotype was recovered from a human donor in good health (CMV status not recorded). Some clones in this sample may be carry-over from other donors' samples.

The CDR3 loop is CASGETQYF. DNA for the CDR3: TGTGCCAGCGGAGAGACCCAGTACTTC. V usage is TRBV2 and J usage is TRBJ2-5; D is uncertain. Per germline, CDR1 SNHLY and CDR2 FYNNEI. Trimming stripped 8 bases from V and 4 bases from J, with 2 bases between. This CDR3 has 9 residues.